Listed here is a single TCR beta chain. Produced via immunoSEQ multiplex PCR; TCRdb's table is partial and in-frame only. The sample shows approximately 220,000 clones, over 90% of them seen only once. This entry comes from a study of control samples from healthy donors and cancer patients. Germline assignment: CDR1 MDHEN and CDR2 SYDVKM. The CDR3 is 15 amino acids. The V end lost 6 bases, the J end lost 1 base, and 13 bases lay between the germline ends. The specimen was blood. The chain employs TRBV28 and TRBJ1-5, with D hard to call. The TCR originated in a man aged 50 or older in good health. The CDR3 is CASSKELYSNQPQHF. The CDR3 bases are TGTGCCAGCAGCAAGGAACTTTACAGCAATCAGCCCCAGCATTTT.